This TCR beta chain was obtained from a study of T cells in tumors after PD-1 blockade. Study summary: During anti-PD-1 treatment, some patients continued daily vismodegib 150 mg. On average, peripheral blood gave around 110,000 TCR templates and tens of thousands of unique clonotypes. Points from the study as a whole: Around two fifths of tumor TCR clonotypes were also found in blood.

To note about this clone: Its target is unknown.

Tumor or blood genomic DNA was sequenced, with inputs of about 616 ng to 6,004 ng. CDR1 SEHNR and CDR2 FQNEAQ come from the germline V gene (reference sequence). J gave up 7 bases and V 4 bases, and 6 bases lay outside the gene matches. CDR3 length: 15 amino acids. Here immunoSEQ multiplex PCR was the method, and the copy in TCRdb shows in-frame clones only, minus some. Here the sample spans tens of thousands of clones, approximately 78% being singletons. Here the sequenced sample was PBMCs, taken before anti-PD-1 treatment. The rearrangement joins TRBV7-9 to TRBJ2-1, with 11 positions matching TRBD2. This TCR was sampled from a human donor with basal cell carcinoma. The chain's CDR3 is CASSSTSGIRNEQFF. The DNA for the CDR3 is TGTGCCAGCAGCTCGACTAGCGGGATTCGTAATGAGCAGTTCTTC.